One sample yielded the 29 T cell receptor beta chains listed below, sequenced in a study of CD8 T cells in Susac syndrome. RNA totalling 0.5 to 1 ug underwent reverse transcription with random hexamers. One entry per CDR3 protein results from TCRdb running MiXCR on the immunoSEQ multiplex PCR reads. The profile shows approximately 130,000 distinct CDR3 sequences, around 95% of them singletons. Sequencing was done on a sample of CD4+ T cells from PBMCs. The receptors originated from a human donor in good health.

V and J are TRBV4-1 and TRBJ2-5; TRBD1 is a possible D gene (5 bases). Germline V gene data show CDR1 as MGHRA and CDR2 as YSYEKL. The CDR3 extends over 15 amino acids. Trimming stripped 4 bases from V and 1 base from J, with 13 bases between. CDR3 in DNA: TGCGCCAGCAGCCCAAATCAACAGGTCCAAGAGACCCAGTACTTC. Translation: CASSPNQQVQETQYF.

V gene TRBV4-2 combines with J gene TRBJ2-4, with a weak D call TRBD2 (5 bases). This CDR3 region has 16 residues. Trimming took 1 base from V and 0 from J, leaving 10 bases between them. Germline CDR1 LGHNA, CDR2 YNFKEQ. CDR3 sequence reads: CASSQGRGLAKNIQYF. The CDR3 DNA is TGTGCCAGCAGCCAAGGTCGTGGACTAGCCAAAAACATTCAGTACTTC.

CDR3 sequence reads: CASSPGSYNEQFF. CDR3 bases: TGTGCCAGCAGTCCGGGCTCCTACAATGAGCAGTTCTTC. This sequence joins TRBV28 and TRBJ2-1, with no clear D. The ends were cut back, 5 bases at V and 0 bases at J, with 5 bases in the middle. Germline CDR1 and CDR2: MDHEN and SYDVKM. The CDR3 sequence is 13 residues long. The full variable domain, rest sourced from reference TRBV28 and TRBJ2-1, is DVKVTQSSRYLVKRTGEKVFLECVQDMDHENMFWYRQDPGLGLRLIYFSYDVKMKEKGDIPEGYSVSREKKERFSLILESASTNQTSMYLCASSPGSYNEQFFGPGTRLTVL.

The chain combines TRBV19 with TRBJ2-3, with 11 bases identical to TRBD2. Losses at the gene ends were 3 bases for V and 4 bases for J; bases not matched to a gene: 3. CDR1 is LNHDA and CDR2 is SQIVND in the germline V gene (reference sequence). CDR3 length: 15 residues. The CDR3 loop reads CASSITSGSADTQYF. In DNA, the CDR3 is TGTGCCAGTAGTATCACTAGCGGGAGTGCAGATACGCAGTATTTT.

The V call is TRBV4-3, the J call TRBJ1-1, with 7 bases matching TRBD1. The length of the CDR3 is 15 residues. CDR1 and CDR2 from the germline V gene are LGHNA and YSLEER. J gave up 0 bases and V 2 bases, and 3 bases lay outside the gene matches. The CDR3 coding sequence is TGCGCCAGCAGCCAACTGGACAGGCTGAACACTGAAGCTTTCTTT. Amino acid sequence: CASSQLDRLNTEAFF.

The sample holds one count of this clonotype. This rearrangement joins TRBV4-2 to TRBJ2-1, with 8 bases fitting TRBD2. Germline values: CDR1 LGHNA, CDR2 YNFKEQ. This CDR3 is built from 16 residues. Unmatched junction bases numbered 18, after V lost 8 bases and J lost 9 bases. CDR3 DNA sequence: TGTGCCAGCTCCAGCAAAGGACTAGCAGGAGTGAGTGAGCAGTTCTTC. Translation gives CASSSKGLAGVSEQFF.

The chain uses TRBV9 and TRBJ2-6; 10 nucleotides match TRBD1. The CDR3 loop spans 20 amino acids. Trimming removed 3 bases from V and 0 bases from J; junction bases left unmatched: 12. CDR1 is SGDLS and CDR2 is YYNGEE in the germline V gene. CDR3 DNA sequence: TGTGCCAGCAGCGCAGGGGGGGGACAGGGGCACCGCTCTGGGGCCAACGTCCTGACTTTC. This gives the protein CASSAGGGQGHRSGANVLTF.

This chain connects TRBV6-2 or TRBV6-3 to TRBJ2-1, with 9 bases identical to TRBD1. CDR1 and CDR2 from the germline V gene are MNHEY and SVGEGT. The CDR3 spans 16 residues. V shed 6 bases and J 7 bases; nucleotides not matched to a gene: 13. The DNA for the CDR3 is TGTGCCAGCAGCTCTTATCCGGGACAGGGTAGTAATGAGCAGTTCTTC. Amino acid sequence: CASSSYPGQGSNEQFF.

This rearrangement joins TRBV5-4 to TRBJ2-1, with 9 bases fitting TRBD2. After removal of 3 bases from V and 16 bases from J, the junction contained 11 bases not matched to a gene. Germline V lookup: CDR1 SGHNT, CDR2 YYREEE (reference sequence). This CDR3 is 13 amino acids long. For the CDR3, the DNA is TGTGCCAGCAGCTACTATTTAGCGGGAGAAACTTTCTTC. Amino acid sequence: CASSYYLAGETFF.

The chain is built from TRBV3-1 and TRBJ1-1, with D hard to call. Trimming removed 1 base at V and 0 bases at J, with 9 bases between. The germline V gene has CDR1 LGHDT and CDR2 YNNKEL (reference sequence). This CDR3 is built from 15 residues. The CDR3 loop reads CASSQGQRLNTEAFF. The CDR3 nucleotides read TGTGCCAGCAGCCAAGGCCAAAGGTTGAACACTGAAGCTTTCTTT.

This chain links TRBV7-9 with TRBJ2-2, with 11 nucleotides matching TRBD2. Germline CDR1 and CDR2: SEHNR and FQNEAQ (reference sequence). The V and J ends lost 4 bases and 3 bases, in that order; junction bases with no gene match: 4. The CDR3 runs 16 residues. CDR3 DNA: TGTGCCAGCAGCTCCCCGGGACTAGCGGACACCGGGGAGCTGTTTTTT. Translating gives CASSSPGLADTGELFF.

The chain is built from TRBV19 and TRBJ2-1; TRBD2 agrees at 7 bases. The CDR3 extends over 16 amino acids. Germline loops: CDR1 LNHDA, CDR2 SQIVND (reference sequence). Unmatched junction bases numbered 14, after V lost 6 bases and J lost 6 bases. This chain's CDR3 is CASSQSGLDGRNEQFF. The CDR3, as DNA: TGTGCCAGTAGCCAGTCCGGACTAGATGGCCGCAATGAGCAGTTCTTC.

The chain links TRBV12-3 or TRBV12-4 to TRBJ2-7, with 13 bases identical to TRBD2. This CDR3 is built from 16 residues. V lost 4 bases and J lost 5; bases outside the gene matches: 8. CDR3 bases: TGTGCCAGCAGTTACCGGACTAGCGGGAGTAGAGACGAGCAGTACTTC. It yields the protein CASSYRTSGSRDEQYF.

This chain links TRBV25-1 with TRBJ1-2; tentative D call: TRBD1 (5 bases). The CDR3 contains 18 residues. Trimming shortened V by 5 bases and J by 0 bases, and 22 bases separated the two germline ends. The V gene's germline CDR1 is MGHDK and CDR2 SYGVNS. The CDR3 loop reads CASSPPSLSGRSNYGYTF. Here the CDR3 DNA reads TGTGCCAGCAGTCCCCCCAGCTTGTCAGGGCGATCTAACTATGGCTACACCTTC.

The CDR3 bases are TGTGCCAGCAAGCACAGCACAGATACGCAGTATTTT. Amino acids: CASKHSTDTQYF. V and J are TRBV6-2 or TRBV6-3 and TRBJ2-3; D gene unclear. This CDR3 spans 12 amino acids. The germline V gene encodes CDR1 MNHEY and CDR2 SVGEGT. V was pared by 7 bases and J by 0 bases, with 5 bases between.

The rearrangement joins TRBV19 to TRBJ2-3; 12 nucleotides agree with TRBD2. Germline V lookup: CDR1 LNHDA, CDR2 SQIVND (reference sequence). There are 15 residues in the CDR3. V trimming: 8 bases; J trimming: 4 bases; junction bases outside the gene matches: 7. The CDR3 region is CASSSTSGSADTQYF. CDR3 in DNA: TGTGCCAGTTCTTCGACTAGCGGGAGTGCAGATACGCAGTATTTT.

This sequence joins TRBV15 and TRBJ2-1; D might be TRBD1 (5 bases). V was cut by 3 bases and J by 10 bases, with 16 bases left in between. Germline V lookup: CDR1 LNHNV, CDR2 YYDKDF (reference sequence). The length of the CDR3 is 14 residues. The CDR3 DNA follows: TGTGCCACCAGCAGGGACACCACCCTAAGGGAGCAGTTCTTC. It codes for CATSRDTTLREQFF.

The chain joins TRBV7-2 to TRBJ2-4; 10 bases fit TRBD2. Germline V gives CDR1 SGHTA, CDR2 FQGNSA. The length of the CDR3 is 18 residues. V trimming: 5 bases; J trimming: 10 bases; junction bases outside the gene matches: 20. CDR3 in amino acids: CASSLRPLAGAVKEIQYF. The CDR3 bases are TGTGCCAGCAGCCTCCGGCCCCTAGCGGGAGCGGTGAAGGAGATTCAGTACTTC.

V and J are TRBV29-1 and TRBJ2-1, with D unclear. Germline-derived CDR1 and CDR2 are SQVTM and ANQGSEA. V was shortened by 0 bases and J by 8 bases, with 8 bases between the two germline ends. This CDR3 is built from 12 residues. CDR3 DNA sequence: TGCAGCGTTGAAGACTATCTCGATGAGCAGTTCTTC. Its protein is CSVEDYLDEQFF.

V and J are TRBV3-1 and TRBJ2-2; 9 nucleotides match TRBD2. The CDR3 is made up of 15 amino acids. Per germline, CDR1 LGHDT and CDR2 YNNKEL (reference sequence). V lost 4 bases and J lost 5; bases outside the gene matches: 5. The CDR3 loop reads CASSPSLAGTGELFF. The CDR3 bases are TGTGCCAGCAGCCCCTCGCTAGCGGGAACCGGGGAGCTGTTTTTT.

The chain joins TRBV7-3 to TRBJ2-2; no definite D call. The CDR3 covers 13 residues. CDR1 is SGHTA and CDR2 is FQGTGA in the germline V gene. Deletions cut 4 bases from V and 0 bases from J, with 3 bases between. The CDR3 nucleotides are TGTGCCAGCAGCTCCGCGAACACCGGGGAGCTGTTTTTT. It encodes CASSSANTGELFF.

The chain has TRBV7-9 and TRBJ2-1, with D possibly TRBD1 on 5 matching bases. CDR1 and CDR2 (germline): SEHNR, FQNEAQ (reference sequence). The CDR3 has 13 residues. The V and J ends lost 5 bases and 11 bases respectively, with 16 bases between them. CDR3 coding DNA: TGTGCCAGCAGCGGAACCCAAGGGGCCAAGCAGTTCTTC. Residues: CASSGTQGAKQFF. The complete variable domain, with remaining parts taken from reference TRBV7-9 and TRBJ2-1, reads DTGVSQNPRHKITKRGQNVTFRCDPISEHNRLYWYRQTLGQGPEFLTYFQNEAQLEKSRLLSDRFSAERPKGSFSTLEIQRTEQGDSAMYLCASSGTQGAKQFFGPGTRLTVL.

The genes are TRBV7-2 and TRBJ2-5; no clear D. CDR3 length equals 12 residues. With 3 bases removed from V and 5 bases from J, the gap between germline ends came to 7 bases. Germline V lookup: CDR1 SGHTA, CDR2 FQGNSA. CDR3 nucleotide sequence: TGTGCCAGCAGCTTCAGTGAGGAGACCCAGTACTTC. It specifies CASSFSEETQYF.

This clonotype was counted a few times. The genes are TRBV11-3 and TRBJ2-4; 12 nucleotides align to TRBD2. Germline V gene lookup returns CDR1 SGHNT and CDR2 YENEEA. The ends lost 5 bases at V and 9 bases at J; junction bases unmatched: 5. The CDR3 extends over 14 amino acids. The CDR3 reads CASSRTSGTAIQYF. As DNA, the CDR3 is TGTGCCAGCAGCCGGACTAGCGGGACAGCCATTCAGTACTTC.

This clonotype has only one observation. The rearrangement joins TRBV12-3 or TRBV12-4 to TRBJ1-4; 8 bases are a match to TRBD1. This CDR3 is built from 14 residues. The V gene end was trimmed by 6 bases and the J gene end by 6 bases; junction bases not matched to a gene: 6. This CDR3 is CASSRTGSYEKLFF. CDR3 nucleotide sequence: TGTGCCAGCAGCAGGACAGGGTCGTATGAAAAACTGTTTTTT.

The rearrangement links TRBV9 to TRBJ1-3, with a weak D call TRBD1 (5 bases). The germline V gene has CDR1 SGDLS and CDR2 YYNGEE. The CDR3 spans 17 residues. Trimming stripped 0 bases from V and 0 bases from J, with 13 bases between. CDR3 nucleotides: TGTGCCAGCAGCGTAGGGGTGCAGGGAGGCTCTGGAAACACCATATATTTT. Amino acids: CASSVGVQGGSGNTIYF.

This clonotype was recorded only once. This sequence joins TRBV7-2 and TRBJ2-4; tentatively, D is TRBD2 (5 bases). The CDR3 contains 16 residues. V lost 5 bases, J lost 0 bases, and 14 bases lay in between. Germline-derived CDR1 and CDR2 are SGHTA and FQGNSA. CDR3 loop: CASSLDSSLAKNIQYF. The CDR3, as DNA: TGTGCCAGCAGCCTGGACTCGTCCCTAGCCAAAAACATTCAGTACTTC.

The CDR3 sequence: CASSWGGQDYEQYF. CDR3 sequence (DNA): TGTGCCAGCAGCTGGGGGGGACAGGACTACGAGCAGTACTTC. The rearrangement uses TRBV9 and TRBJ2-7; a weak D match, TRBD1 (8 bases). Between the trimmed V and J ends, which lost 4 bases and 3 bases, there was a span of 14 bases. The germline CDR1 and CDR2 sequences are SGDLS and YYNGEE. The length of the CDR3 is 14 residues.

V usage is TRBV27 and J usage is TRBJ1-1; TRBD1 might be the D (5 bases). Germline V gene lookup returns CDR1 MNHEY and CDR2 SMNVEV (reference sequence). Trimming shortened V by 2 bases and J by 4 bases, and 11 bases separated the two germline ends. The CDR3 is 14 amino acids. DNA of the CDR3: TGTGCCAGCAGTTTAATGGGGGACGGCACTGAAGCTTTCTTT. It translates to CASSLMGDGTEAFF.